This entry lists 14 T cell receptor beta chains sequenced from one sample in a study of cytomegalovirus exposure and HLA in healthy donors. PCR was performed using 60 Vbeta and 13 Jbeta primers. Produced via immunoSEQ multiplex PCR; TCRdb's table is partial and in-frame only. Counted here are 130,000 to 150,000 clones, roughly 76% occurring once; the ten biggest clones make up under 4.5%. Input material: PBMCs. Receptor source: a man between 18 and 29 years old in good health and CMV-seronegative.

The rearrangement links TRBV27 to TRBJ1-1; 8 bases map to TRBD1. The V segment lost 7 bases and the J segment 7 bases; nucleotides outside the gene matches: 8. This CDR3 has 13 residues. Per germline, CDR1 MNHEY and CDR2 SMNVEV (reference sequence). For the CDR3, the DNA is TGTGCCAGCAACGGACAGGGATCGGATGAAGCTTTCTTT. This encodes CASNGQGSDEAFF.

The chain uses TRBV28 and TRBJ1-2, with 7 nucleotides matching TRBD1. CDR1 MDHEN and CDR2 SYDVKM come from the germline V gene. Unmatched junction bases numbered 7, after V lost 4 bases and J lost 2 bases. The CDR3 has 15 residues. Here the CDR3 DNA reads TGTGCCAGCAGTTACTTCTGGACAGGAAACTATGGCTACACCTTC. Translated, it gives CASSYFWTGNYGYTF.

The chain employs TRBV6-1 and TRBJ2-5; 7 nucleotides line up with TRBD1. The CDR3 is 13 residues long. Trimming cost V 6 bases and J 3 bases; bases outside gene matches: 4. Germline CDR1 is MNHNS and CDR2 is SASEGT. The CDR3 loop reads CASSRDREETQYF. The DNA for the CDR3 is TGTGCCAGCAGCCGGGACAGAGAAGAGACCCAGTACTTC.

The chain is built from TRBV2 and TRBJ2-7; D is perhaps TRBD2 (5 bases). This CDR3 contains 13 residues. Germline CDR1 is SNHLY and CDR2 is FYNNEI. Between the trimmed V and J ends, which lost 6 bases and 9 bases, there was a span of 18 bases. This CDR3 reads CASSVPPGSSQYF. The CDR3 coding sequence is TGTGCCAGCAGCGTCCCCCCGGGATCTTCGCAGTACTTC.

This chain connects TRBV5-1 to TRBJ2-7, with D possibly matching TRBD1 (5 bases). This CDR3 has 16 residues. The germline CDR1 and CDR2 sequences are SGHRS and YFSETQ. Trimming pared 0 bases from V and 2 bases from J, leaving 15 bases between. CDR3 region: CASSLASETVAYEQYF. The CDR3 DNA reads TGCGCCAGCAGCTTGGCGTCGGAGACAGTCGCCTACGAGCAGTACTTC.

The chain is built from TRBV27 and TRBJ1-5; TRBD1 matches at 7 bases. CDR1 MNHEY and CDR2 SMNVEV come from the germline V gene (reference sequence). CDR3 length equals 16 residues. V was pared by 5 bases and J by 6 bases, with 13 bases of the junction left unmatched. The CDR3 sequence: CASSPQGQRQVQPQHF. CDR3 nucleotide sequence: TGTGCCAGCAGTCCCCAGGGACAGCGACAAGTTCAGCCCCAGCATTTT.

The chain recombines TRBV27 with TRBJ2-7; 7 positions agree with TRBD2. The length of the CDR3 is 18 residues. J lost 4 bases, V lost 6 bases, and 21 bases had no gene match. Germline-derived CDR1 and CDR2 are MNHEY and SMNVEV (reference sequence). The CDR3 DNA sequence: TGTGCCAGCAGGCCAACCTCCGGGGGGAGCGGGACTCCGTACGAGCAGTACTTC. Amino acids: CASRPTSGGSGTPYEQYF.

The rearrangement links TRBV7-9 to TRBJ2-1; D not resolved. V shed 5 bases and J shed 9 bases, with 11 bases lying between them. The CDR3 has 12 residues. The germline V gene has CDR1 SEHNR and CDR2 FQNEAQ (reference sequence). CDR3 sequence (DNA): TGTGCCAGCAGCCACCGGCCGGGTGAGCAGTTCTTC. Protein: CASSHRPGEQFF.

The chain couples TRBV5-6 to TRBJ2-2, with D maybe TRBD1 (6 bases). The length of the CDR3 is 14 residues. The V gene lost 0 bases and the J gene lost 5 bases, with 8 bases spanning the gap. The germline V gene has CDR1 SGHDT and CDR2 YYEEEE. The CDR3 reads CASSLAGDTGELFF. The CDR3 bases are TGTGCCAGCAGCTTGGCAGGGGATACCGGGGAGCTGTTTTTT.

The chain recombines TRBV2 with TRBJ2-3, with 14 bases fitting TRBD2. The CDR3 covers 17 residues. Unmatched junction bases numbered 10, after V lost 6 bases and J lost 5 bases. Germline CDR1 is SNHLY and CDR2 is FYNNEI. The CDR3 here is CASRARLAGGPGDTQYF. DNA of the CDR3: TGTGCCAGCAGGGCTAGACTAGCGGGGGGGCCGGGAGATACGCAGTATTTT.

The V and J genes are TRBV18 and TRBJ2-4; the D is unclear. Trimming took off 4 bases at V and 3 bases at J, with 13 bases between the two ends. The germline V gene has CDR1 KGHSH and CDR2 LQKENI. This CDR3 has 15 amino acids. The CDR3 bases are TGTGCCAGCTCACAGAGTCACGGAGACAAAAACATTCAGTACTTC. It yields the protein CASSQSHGDKNIQYF.

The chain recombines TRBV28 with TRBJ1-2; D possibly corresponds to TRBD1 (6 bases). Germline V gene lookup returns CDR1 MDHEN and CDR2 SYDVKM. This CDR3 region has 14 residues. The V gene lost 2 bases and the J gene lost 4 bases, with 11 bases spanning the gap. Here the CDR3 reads CASSLRGSSYGYTF. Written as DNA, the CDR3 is TGTGCCAGCAGTTTAAGGGGGTCCTCCTATGGCTACACCTTC.

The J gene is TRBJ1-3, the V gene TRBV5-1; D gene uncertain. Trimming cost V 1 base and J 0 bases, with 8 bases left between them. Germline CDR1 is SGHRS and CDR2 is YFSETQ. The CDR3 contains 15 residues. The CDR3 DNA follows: TGCGCCAGCAGCTTGAGTAGGAGCTCTGGAAACACCATATATTTT. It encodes CASSLSRSSGNTIYF.

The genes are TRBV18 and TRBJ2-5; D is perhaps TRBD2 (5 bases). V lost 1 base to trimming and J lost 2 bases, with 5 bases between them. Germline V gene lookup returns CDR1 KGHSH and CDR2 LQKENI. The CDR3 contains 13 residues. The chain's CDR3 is CASSPRRQETQYF. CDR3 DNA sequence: TGTGCCAGCTCACCACGGAGGCAAGAGACCCAGTACTTC.